One sample yielded the 8 T cell receptor beta chains listed below, sequenced in a study of cytomegalovirus exposure and HLA in healthy donors (dated by TCRdb to 2017 to 2019). Receptor amplification or capture employed the immunoSEQ multiplex PCR assay. A mixture of 60 forward primers for TCR Vbeta segments and 13 reverse primers for TCR Jbeta segments was used in the multiplex PCR. The table was pulled from immuneACCESS by TCRdb, which kept in-frame rearrangements only. Such tables lose some clones; where checked, under half of the loss comes from unresolved V genes, and the rest has no known cause. The sample profile shows approximately 180,000 clones; 77% of them were found once. Approximately 1.5% of the sample is in the top ten clones. The material sequenced was PBMCs. Source of these receptors: a woman in her thirties in good health and CMV-seropositive.

The rearrangement uses TRBV5-1 and TRBJ2-1, with unresolved D. The CDR3 is made up of 13 amino acids. The V gene's germline CDR1 is SGHRS and CDR2 YFSETQ. Trimming pared 6 bases from V and 5 bases from J, leaving 12 bases between. CDR3 in amino acids: CASKANLNNEQFF. The DNA for the CDR3 is TGCGCCAGCAAAGCGAATTTAAACAATGAGCAGTTCTTC.

CDR3 DNA sequence: TGTGCCAGTAGGGGGTTGGGGGGGCAGAATGAAAAACTGTTTTTT. It specifies CASRGLGGQNEKLFF. The gene calls are TRBV28 and TRBJ1-4; D is possibly TRBD1 (6 bases). The CDR3 runs 15 residues. In germline, CDR1 is MDHEN, CDR2 SYDVKM. V was clipped by 9 bases and J by 5 bases, with 19 bases between them.

The V call is TRBV5-1, the J call TRBJ1-1, with a tentative D call TRBD1 (5 bases). CDR1 is SGHRS and CDR2 is YFSETQ in the germline V gene. The ends were cut back, 4 bases at V and 3 bases at J, with 13 bases in the middle. The CDR3 is 14 residues long. Here the CDR3 reads CASSPTGVDTEAFF. CDR3 nucleotide sequence: TGCGCCAGCAGCCCTACGGGGGTTGACACTGAAGCTTTCTTT.

The chain links TRBV30 to TRBJ2-1, with 9 bases matching TRBD2. Trimming at V came to 0 bases and at J to 1 base, leaving 10 bases not matched to a gene. The length of the CDR3 is 18 residues. Germline assignment: CDR1 GTSNPN and CDR2 SVGIG (reference sequence). Written as DNA, the CDR3 is TGTGCCTGGAGTGTAGCGCTAGCGGGGTCCCGTTCCTACAATGAGCAGTTCTTC. It yields the protein CAWSVALAGSRSYNEQFF. Variable domain in full (rest from reference TRBV30 and TRBJ2-1): SQTIHQWPATLVQPVGSPLSLECTVEGTSNPNLYWYRQAAGRGLQLLFYSVGIGQISSEVPQNLSASRPQDRQFILSSKKLLLSDSGFYLCAWSVALAGSRSYNEQFFGPGTRLTVL.

CDR3 amino acids: CASSFEDRMLYNYGYTF. The CDR3 DNA follows: TGTGCCAGCAGCTTCGAGGACAGGATGTTGTATAACTATGGCTACACCTTC. The V gene is TRBV9, the J gene TRBJ1-2, with TRBD1 identical over 7 bases. Germline CDR1 is SGDLS and CDR2 is YYNGEE. The V segment lost 4 bases and the J segment 1 base; nucleotides outside the gene matches: 13. There are 17 residues in the CDR3.

The J gene is TRBJ2-7, the V gene TRBV19; possible D gene TRBD1, 5 bases. Deletions cut 3 bases from V and 3 bases from J, with 12 bases between. Germline V gene sequence: CDR1 LNHDA, CDR2 SQIVND (reference sequence). CDR3 length equals 14 residues. This CDR3 reads CASSMQGSNYEQYF. The CDR3 nucleotides read TGTGCCAGTAGTATGCAGGGATCCAACTACGAGCAGTACTTC.

V usage is TRBV5-6 and J usage is TRBJ2-2, with D perhaps TRBD2 (5 bases). CDR3 length: 15 amino acids. The germline V and J ends were trimmed by 0 bases and 5 bases, with 11 bases remaining between them. Germline values: CDR1 SGHDT, CDR2 YYEEEE. As DNA, the CDR3 is TGTGCCAGCAGCTTGGCCGGGGTAATGACCGGGGAGCTGTTTTTT. Its translation is CASSLAGVMTGELFF. Full variable domain (outside the CDR3, taken from reference TRBV5-6 and TRBJ2-2): DAGVTQSPTHLIKTRGQQVTLRCSPKSGHDTVSWYQQALGQGPQFIFQYYEEEERQRGNFPDRFSGHQFPNYSSELNVNALLLGDSALYLCASSLAGVMTGELFFGEGSRLTVL.

The J gene is TRBJ1-5, the V gene TRBV25-1, with TRBD1 matching 12 bases. The CDR3 loop spans 18 amino acids. Trimming took 8 bases from V and 2 from J; bases not matched to a gene: 13. Germline values: CDR1 MGHDK, CDR2 SYGVNS. The CDR3 DNA reads as TGTGCCAGCGCCCCCCCAGGGACAGGGGGCGAGGGCAATCAGCCCCAGCATTTT. Protein: CASAPPGTGGEGNQPQHF.